This passage covers 7 T cell receptor beta chains from one sample sequenced in a study of blood T cell repertoires in COVID-19. Clones were read by immunoSEQ multiplex PCR, and TCRdb kept only the in-frame ones, dropping some. Of 150,000 to 170,000 clones in the sample, around 83% are singletons; the top ten hold roughly an eighth. The sample comprised peripheral blood. The receptor set was obtained from a woman aged 55-69 years with COVID-19, enrolled during active disease.

The rearrangement uses TRBV19 and TRBJ2-3; D gene uncertain. This CDR3 is 13 amino acids long. The germline V and J ends were trimmed by 4 bases and 0 bases, with 5 bases remaining between them. Looked up from germline, CDR1 is LNHDA and CDR2 is SQIVND (reference sequence). The CDR3: CASSTTSTDTQYF. The DNA of the CDR3 is TGTGCCAGTAGTACTACTAGCACAGATACGCAGTATTTT.

As concerns this clone: A read error may be the cause here, since a much bigger clone is one base away. CDR3 residues: CASSFAGNTEAFF. CDR3 nucleotides: TGTGCCAGCAGTTTTGCGGGGAACACTGAAGCTTTCTTT. V is TRBV27 and J is TRBJ1-1; no clear D gene. CDR1 and CDR2 from the germline V gene are MNHEY and SMNVEV (reference sequence). CDR3 length equals 13 residues. The ends were cut back, 3 bases at V and 1 base at J, with 6 bases in the middle.

CDR3 nucleotide sequence: TGTGCCAGCAGCTTCGGACAGGGTCAGCCCCAGCATTTT. It yields the protein CASSFGQGQPQHF. J is TRBJ1-5 and V is TRBV5-6; 8 bases map to TRBD1. The V segment lost 2 bases and the J segment 6 bases; nucleotides outside the gene matches: 1. Germline loops: CDR1 SGHDT, CDR2 YYEEEE. The CDR3 runs 13 residues.

The genes are TRBV28 and TRBJ1-3, with D unclear. Trimming pared 3 bases from V and 4 bases from J, leaving 4 bases between. The CDR3 contains 12 residues. Germline V lookup: CDR1 MDHEN, CDR2 SYDVKM. The CDR3 loop is CASSLEGNTIYF. DNA of the CDR3: TGTGCCAGCAGTTTGGAGGGAAACACCATATATTTT.

This rearrangement joins TRBV11-2 to TRBJ1-1, with TRBD1 identical over 9 bases. Trimming at V came to 6 bases and at J to 2 bases, leaving 4 bases not matched to a gene. CDR1 is SGHAT and CDR2 is FQNNGV in the germline V gene. The CDR3 is made up of 14 amino acids. The CDR3 sequence is CASSDRGANTEAFF. CDR3 nucleotides: TGTGCCAGCAGTGACAGGGGGGCTAACACTGAAGCTTTCTTT.

This chain links TRBV4-2 with TRBJ1-2, with TRBD1 matching 8 bases. The germline V gene has CDR1 LGHNA and CDR2 YNFKEQ. The CDR3 consists of 16 residues. Trimming cost V 0 bases and J 4 bases; bases outside gene matches: 7. CDR3 protein: CASSQDPGQVIYGYTF. CDR3 DNA: TGTGCCAGCAGCCAAGATCCGGGACAGGTGATCTATGGCTACACCTTC.

The genes are TRBV9 and TRBJ2-5; 12 nucleotides align to TRBD2. The germline V gene encodes CDR1 SGDLS and CDR2 YYNGEE. The CDR3 loop spans 16 amino acids. With V trimmed by 4 bases and J by 5 bases, 9 bases remained unmatched. The CDR3 bases are TGTGCCAGCAGCCCCTTCCTAGCGGGGGGGCCGGAGACCCAGTACTTC. Its translation is CASSPFLAGGPETQYF. The whole variable domain, remainder taken from reference TRBV9 and TRBJ2-5, is DSGVTQTPKHLITATGQRVTLRCSPRSGDLSVYWYQQSLDQGLQFLIQYYNGEERAKGNILERFSAQQFPDLHSELNLSSLELGDSALYFCASSPFLAGGPETQYFGPGTRLLVL.